This T cell receptor (beta chain) was identified in a study of CD8 T cells in ankylosing spondylitis. Of note for this clonotype: The antigen is not known.

The TCR beta libraries were generated through quantitative 5'-RACE incorporating molecular barcodes. From the 5' RACE reads, TCRdb called clonotypes with MiXCR, one entry per CDR3 protein. Of 200,000 or so distinct CDR3 sequences listed, 10% to 15% are singletons. Germline assignment: CDR1 SGHRS and CDR2 YFSETQ. CDR3 length: 13 residues. Trimming removed 5 bases at V and 1 base at J, with 9 bases between. Study-level results: What seemed typical of ankylosing spondylitis blood was a TCR beta motif built from several highly homologous variants.

The receptor was derived from a female donor with ankylosing spondylitis or in good health (not recorded which). The chain combines TRBV5-1 with TRBJ1-1; D not resolved. Sequencing used blood, either unsorted or a sorted T cell fraction (not recorded which). The CDR3 reads CASRTDPNTEAFF. Written as DNA, the CDR3 is TGCGCCAGCAGAACGGACCCGAACACTGAAGCTTTCTTT.